These T cell receptor beta chains were read from a single sample in a study of blood T cell repertoires in COVID-19. TCRdb's table, derived via immunoSEQ multiplex PCR, lists solely in-frame clones and lacks some. The table has some 390,000 clones, about 88% seen once. What was sequenced was peripheral blood. These receptors all come from a woman aged 40 to 55 with COVID-19, enrolled during active disease. Both conserved end residues are part of each CDR3.

V gene: TRBV7-9; J gene: TRBJ1-4; CDR3 protein: CASSWEGAQNEKLFF
V gene: TRBV27; J gene: TRBJ1-1; CDR3 protein: CASRIQGANTEAFF
V gene: TRBV28; J gene: TRBJ1-2; CDR3 protein: CASSPTDRALGYTF
V gene: TRBV18; J gene: TRBJ1-3; CDR3 protein: CASSPMGQGTGNTIYF
V gene: TRBV3-1/TRBV3-2; J gene: TRBJ1-2; CDR3 protein: CASSQPTGGSGYTF
V gene: TRBV9; J gene: TRBJ2-3; CDR3 protein: CASSETSGRTFTDTQYF
V gene: TRBV27; J gene: TRBJ1-1; CDR3 protein: CASIGGWMNTEAFF
V gene: TRBV4-1; J gene: TRBJ1-4; CDR3 protein: CASSQAQGGEKLFF
V gene: TRBV19; J gene: TRBJ2-3; CDR3 protein: CASSWPSGDTQYF
V gene: TRBV5-1; J gene: TRBJ1-1; CDR3 protein: CASSLLRRNNTEAFF
V gene: TRBV7-9; J gene: TRBJ2-1; CDR3 protein: CASSWGGTSEQFF
V gene: TRBV19; J gene: TRBJ1-1; CDR3 protein: CASSIRGRTEAFF
V gene: TRBV28; J gene: TRBJ1-6; CDR3 protein: CASGYRGNSPLHF
V gene: TRBV6-2/TRBV6-3; J gene: TRBJ2-2; CDR3 protein: CASSSPGQGRAGELFF
V gene: TRBV15; J gene: TRBJ1-1; CDR3 protein: CATSRDSAGGTEAFF
V gene: TRBV5-5; J gene: TRBJ1-1; CDR3 protein: CASSLDSLNTEAFF
V gene: TRBV28; J gene: TRBJ1-4; CDR3 protein: CASRFSGKYEKLFF
V gene: TRBV6-5; J gene: TRBJ1-1; CDR3 protein: CASPGGQRQAFF
V gene: TRBV3-1/TRBV3-2; J gene: TRBJ2-2; CDR3 protein: CASSQRALAGANTGELFF
V gene: TRBV12-3/TRBV12-4; J gene: TRBJ1-2; CDR3 protein: CASSFRRYGYTF
V gene: TRBV5-1; J gene: TRBJ2-7; CDR3 protein: CASSLVAGGRNEQYF
V gene: TRBV30; J gene: TRBJ2-7; CDR3 protein: CAWPQPGLAGEYYEQYF
V gene: TRBV7-3; J gene: TRBJ2-6; CDR3 protein: CASSLTSSRSGANVLTF
V gene: TRBV7-9; J gene: TRBJ2-1; CDR3 protein: CASGSYGNEQFF
V gene: TRBV7-2; J gene: TRBJ2-3; CDR3 protein: CASSSFGLAGPTDTQYF
V gene: TRBV11-2; J gene: TRBJ2-2; CDR3 protein: CASSFWGVGELFF
V gene: TRBV28; J gene: TRBJ2-2; CDR3 protein: CASREGLAGAGELFF
V gene: TRBV15; J gene: TRBJ2-7; CDR3 protein: CATSAPQGKPYF
V gene: TRBV18; J gene: TRBJ2-7; CDR3 protein: CASSFVATDGDEQYF
V gene: TRBV28; J gene: TRBJ1-2; CDR3 protein: CASRIQGAGRNGYTF
V gene: TRBV18; J gene: TRBJ1-6; CDR3 protein: CASSVTDNSPLHF
V gene: TRBV3-1/TRBV3-2; J gene: TRBJ2-1; CDR3 protein: CASSQEGGARWNEQFF
V gene: TRBV11-3; J gene: TRBJ2-2; CDR3 protein: CASSQTGVSTGELFF
V gene: TRBV14; J gene: TRBJ2-7; CDR3 protein: CASSPPGNPYEQYF
V gene: TRBV6-4; J gene: TRBJ2-3; CDR3 protein: CASSPAGGPDTQYF
V gene: TRBV9; J gene: TRBJ2-5; CDR3 protein: CASSGRTGVETQYF
V gene: TRBV7-3; J gene: TRBJ2-5; CDR3 protein: CASSTSGGAGETQYF
V gene: TRBV19; J gene: TRBJ1-4; CDR3 protein: CASRDRGREKLFF
V gene: TRBV10-3; J gene: TRBJ1-6; CDR3 protein: CAISEKDSLNSPLHF
V gene: TRBV7-9; J gene: TRBJ1-2; CDR3 protein: CASSLARTGSTLDYGYTF
V gene: TRBV12-3/TRBV12-4; J gene: TRBJ2-7; CDR3 protein: CASSFRTVYEQYF
V gene: TRBV20-1; J gene: TRBJ1-4; CDR3 protein: CSAQEGEKLFF
V gene: TRBV9; J gene: TRBJ1-2; CDR3 protein: CASSVSTGRKANYGYTF
V gene: TRBV9; J gene: TRBJ1-1; CDR3 protein: CASSVLPGGGLRTEAFF
V gene: TRBV29-1; J gene: TRBJ1-2; CDR3 protein: CSVRDSSPGGYTF
V gene: TRBV4-2; J gene: TRBJ1-4; CDR3 protein: CASSQDQAGTGEKLFF
V gene: TRBV28; J gene: TRBJ1-2; CDR3 protein: CAIAQGLRYGYTF
V gene: TRBV10-2; J gene: TRBJ1-1; CDR3 protein: CAGSPGGYTEAFF
V gene: TRBV5-4; J gene: TRBJ2-7; CDR3 protein: CASSLGGRGDHEQYF
V gene: TRBV7-9; J gene: TRBJ1-2; CDR3 protein: CASRLRTGSNYGYTF
V gene: TRBV5-1; J gene: TRBJ2-3; CDR3 protein: CASSLQEPSTDTQYF
V gene: TRBV5-4; J gene: TRBJ2-3; CDR3 protein: CASSSASSDTQYF